This TCR beta chain was sequenced for a study of post-analysis software for immune sequencing data. Broader study findings: The five TRBV segments detected at higher frequency in patients than in controls included TRBV5-6, TRBV5-1 and TRBV20-1.

Unique molecular identifiers featured in each of the TCR beta cDNA libraries. TCRdb reprocessed the PCR reads with MiXCR, giving one entry per CDR3 protein. The sample includes 750,000 to 900,000 distinct CDR3 sequences, roughly 46% seen only once; the top ten take roughly 4.4%. As regards this clonotype: Antigen: not known.

CDR1 MNHNY and CDR2 SVGAGI come from the germline V gene (reference sequence). This CDR3 region has 12 residues. The sample consisted of blood. The TCR comes from a girl aged 10 to 17 with multiple sclerosis. The chain links TRBV6-6 to TRBJ2-4; D ambiguous. The DNA end lines up better with TRBJ2-7; the J call may be wrong. The CDR3 loop is CASSYVVDEQYF. CDR3 sequence (DNA): TGTGCCAGCAGTTACGTCGTTGACGAGCAGTACTTC.